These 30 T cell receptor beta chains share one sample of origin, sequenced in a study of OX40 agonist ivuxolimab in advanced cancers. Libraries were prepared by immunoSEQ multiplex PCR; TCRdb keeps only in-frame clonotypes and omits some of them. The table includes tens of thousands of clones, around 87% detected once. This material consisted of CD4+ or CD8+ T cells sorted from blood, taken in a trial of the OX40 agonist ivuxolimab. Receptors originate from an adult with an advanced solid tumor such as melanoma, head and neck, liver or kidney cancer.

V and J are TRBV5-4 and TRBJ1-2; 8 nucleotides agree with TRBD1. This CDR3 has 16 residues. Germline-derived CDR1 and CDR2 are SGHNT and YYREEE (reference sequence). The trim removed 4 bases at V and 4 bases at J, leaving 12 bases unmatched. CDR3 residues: CASSAFGDRGGYGYTF. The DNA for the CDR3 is TGTGCCAGCAGCGCGTTTGGAGACAGGGGCGGCTATGGCTACACCTTC.

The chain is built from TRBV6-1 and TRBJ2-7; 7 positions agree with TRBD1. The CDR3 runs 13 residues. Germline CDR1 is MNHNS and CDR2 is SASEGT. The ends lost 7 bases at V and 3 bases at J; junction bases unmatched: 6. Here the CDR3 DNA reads TGTGCCAGCACCCAAGGGGGCAGCTACGAGCAGTACTTC. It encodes CASTQGGSYEQYF.

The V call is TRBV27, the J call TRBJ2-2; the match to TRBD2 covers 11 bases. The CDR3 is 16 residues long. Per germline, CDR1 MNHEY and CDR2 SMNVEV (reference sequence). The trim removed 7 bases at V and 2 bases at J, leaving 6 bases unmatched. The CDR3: CASTQTSGVNTGELFF. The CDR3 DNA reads TGTGCCAGCACCCAGACTAGCGGGGTAAACACCGGGGAGCTGTTTTTT.

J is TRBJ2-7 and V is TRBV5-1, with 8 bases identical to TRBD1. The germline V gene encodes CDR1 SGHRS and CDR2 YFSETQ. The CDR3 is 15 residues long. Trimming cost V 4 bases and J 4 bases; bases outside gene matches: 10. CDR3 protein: CASSPRTGPGYEQYF. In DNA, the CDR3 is TGCGCCAGCAGCCCTAGGACAGGGCCAGGGTACGAGCAGTACTTC.

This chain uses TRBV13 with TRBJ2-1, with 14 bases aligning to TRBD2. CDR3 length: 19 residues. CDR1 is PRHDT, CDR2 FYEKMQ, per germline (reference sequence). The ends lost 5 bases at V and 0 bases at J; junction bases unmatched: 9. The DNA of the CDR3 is TGTGCCAGCAGCCGCCGGACTAGCGGGAGGAGGGGCTCCTACAATGAGCAGTTCTTC. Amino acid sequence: CASSRRTSGRRGSYNEQFF.

Written as DNA, the CDR3 is TGTGCCAGCAGCTTAGCGGCAGCGGAGACCCAGTACTTC. Protein: CASSLAAAETQYF. The chain links TRBV7-9 to TRBJ2-5; no firm D call. This CDR3 is built from 13 residues. The V gene lost 0 bases and the J gene lost 5 bases, with 7 bases spanning the gap. From germline, CDR1 is SEHNR and CDR2 FQNEAQ (reference sequence).

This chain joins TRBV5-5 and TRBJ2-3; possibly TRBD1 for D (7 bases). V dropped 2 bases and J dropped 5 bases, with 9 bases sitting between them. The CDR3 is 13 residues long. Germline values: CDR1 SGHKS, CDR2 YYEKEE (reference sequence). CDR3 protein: CASSFQGGDTQYF. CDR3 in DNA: TGTGCCAGCAGCTTTCAGGGGGGAGATACGCAGTATTTT. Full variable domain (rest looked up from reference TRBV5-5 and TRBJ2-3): DAGVTQSPTHLIKTRGQQVTLRCSPISGHKSVSWYQQVLGQGPQFIFQYYEKEERGRGNFPDRFSARQFPNYSSELNVNALLLGDSALYLCASSFQGGDTQYFGPGTRLTVL.

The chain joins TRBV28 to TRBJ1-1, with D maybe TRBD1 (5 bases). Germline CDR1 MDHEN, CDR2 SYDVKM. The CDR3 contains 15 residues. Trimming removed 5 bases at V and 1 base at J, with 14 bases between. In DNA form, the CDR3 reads TGTGCCAGCAGTCCAGGGAGCCTGGGGAACACTGAAGCTTTCTTT. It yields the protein CASSPGSLGNTEAFF.

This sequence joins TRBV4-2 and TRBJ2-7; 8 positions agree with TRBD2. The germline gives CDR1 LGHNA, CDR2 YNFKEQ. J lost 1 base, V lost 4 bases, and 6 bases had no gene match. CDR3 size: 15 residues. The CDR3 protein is CASSPGVAGSYEQYF. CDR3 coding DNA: TGTGCCAGCAGCCCCGGGGTAGCGGGATCCTACGAGCAGTACTTC.

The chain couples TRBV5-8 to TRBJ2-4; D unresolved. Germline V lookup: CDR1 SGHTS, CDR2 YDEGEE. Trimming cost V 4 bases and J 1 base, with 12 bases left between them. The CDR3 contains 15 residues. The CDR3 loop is CASSQWVGAKNIQYF. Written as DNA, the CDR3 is TGTGCCAGCAGCCAATGGGTCGGGGCCAAAAACATTCAGTACTTC.

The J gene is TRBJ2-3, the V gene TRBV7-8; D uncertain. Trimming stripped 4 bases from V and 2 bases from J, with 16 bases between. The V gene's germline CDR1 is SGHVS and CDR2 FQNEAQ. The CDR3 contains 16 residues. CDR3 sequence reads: CASSSFRVPTTDTQYF. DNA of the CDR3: TGTGCCAGCAGCTCCTTTCGGGTGCCTACCACAGATACGCAGTATTTT.

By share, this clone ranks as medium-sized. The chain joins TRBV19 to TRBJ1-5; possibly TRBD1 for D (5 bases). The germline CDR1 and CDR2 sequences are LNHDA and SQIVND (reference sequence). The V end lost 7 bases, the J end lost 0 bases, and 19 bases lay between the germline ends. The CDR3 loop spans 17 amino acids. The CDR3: CASTTRLGGYSNQPQHF. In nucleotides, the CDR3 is TGTGCCAGTACCACTAGACTGGGGGGGTATAGCAATCAGCCCCAGCATTTT.

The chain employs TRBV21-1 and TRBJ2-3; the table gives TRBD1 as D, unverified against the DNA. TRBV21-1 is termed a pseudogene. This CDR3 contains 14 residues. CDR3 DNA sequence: TGTGCCAGCAGCGTTCCTGGGCTTGGAGATACGCAGTATTTT. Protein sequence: CASSVPGLGDTQYF.

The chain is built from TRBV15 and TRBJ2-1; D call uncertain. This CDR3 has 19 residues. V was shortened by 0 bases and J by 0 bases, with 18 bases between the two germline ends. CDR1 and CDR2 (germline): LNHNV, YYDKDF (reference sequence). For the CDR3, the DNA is TGTGCCACCAGCAGAGATAATGCGGTTTCCTGGACCTCCTACAATGAGCAGTTCTTC. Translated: CATSRDNAVSWTSYNEQFF.

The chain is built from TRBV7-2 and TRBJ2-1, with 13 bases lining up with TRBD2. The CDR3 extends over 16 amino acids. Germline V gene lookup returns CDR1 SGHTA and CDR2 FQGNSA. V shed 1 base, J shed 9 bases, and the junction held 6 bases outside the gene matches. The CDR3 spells CASSLGGLAGPGEQFF. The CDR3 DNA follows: TGTGCCAGCAGCTTAGGGGGACTAGCGGGACCTGGTGAGCAGTTCTTC.

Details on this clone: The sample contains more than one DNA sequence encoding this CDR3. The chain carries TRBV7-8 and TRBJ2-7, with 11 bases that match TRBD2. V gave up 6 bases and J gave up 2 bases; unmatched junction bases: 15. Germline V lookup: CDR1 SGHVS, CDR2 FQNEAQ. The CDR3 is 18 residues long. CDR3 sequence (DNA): TGTGCCAGCAGTCGGACCCACGCTACTAGCGGGAGCCCCTACGAGCAGTACTTC. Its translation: CASSRTHATSGSPYEQYF.

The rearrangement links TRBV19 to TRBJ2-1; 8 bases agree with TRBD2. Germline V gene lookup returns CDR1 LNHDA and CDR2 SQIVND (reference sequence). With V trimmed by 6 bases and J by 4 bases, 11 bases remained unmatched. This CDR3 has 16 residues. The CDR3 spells CASSPFCGRQYNEQFF. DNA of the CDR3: TGTGCCAGTAGCCCATTTTGCGGGAGGCAGTACAATGAGCAGTTCTTC.

In DNA form, the CDR3 reads TGTGCCAGCAGTTCTTGGGACAGGGCCACCGGGGAGCTGTTTTTT. This encodes CASSSWDRATGELFF. The chain employs TRBV7-9 and TRBJ2-2; 9 bases map to TRBD1. Germline CDR1 and CDR2: SEHNR and FQNEAQ (reference sequence). The CDR3 loop spans 15 amino acids. Trimming took 6 bases from V and 4 from J; bases not matched to a gene: 6.

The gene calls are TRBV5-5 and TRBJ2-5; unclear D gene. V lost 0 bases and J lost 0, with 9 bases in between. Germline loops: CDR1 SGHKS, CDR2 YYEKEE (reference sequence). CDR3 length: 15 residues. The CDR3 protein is CASSLARQYQETQYF. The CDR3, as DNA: TGTGCCAGCAGCTTGGCCAGGCAGTACCAAGAGACCCAGTACTTC.

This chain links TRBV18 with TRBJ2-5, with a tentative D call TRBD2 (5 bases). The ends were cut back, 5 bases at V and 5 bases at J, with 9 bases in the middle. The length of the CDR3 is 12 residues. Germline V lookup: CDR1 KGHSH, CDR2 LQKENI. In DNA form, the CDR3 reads TGTGCCAGCTCAGACTACGCTGAGACCCAGTACTTC. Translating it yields CASSDYAETQYF.

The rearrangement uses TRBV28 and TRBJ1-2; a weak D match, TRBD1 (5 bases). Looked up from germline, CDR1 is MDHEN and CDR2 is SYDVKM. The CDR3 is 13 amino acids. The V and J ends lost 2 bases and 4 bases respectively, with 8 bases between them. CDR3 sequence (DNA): TGTGCCAGCAGTTTAAAGGGGCGCTATGGCTACACCTTC. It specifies CASSLKGRYGYTF.

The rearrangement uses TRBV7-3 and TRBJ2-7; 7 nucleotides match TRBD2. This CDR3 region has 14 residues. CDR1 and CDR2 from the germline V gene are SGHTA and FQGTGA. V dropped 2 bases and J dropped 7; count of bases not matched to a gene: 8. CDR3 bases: TGTGCCAGCAGCTTAGCGGGAGTGGAGAAAGAGCAGTACTTC. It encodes CASSLAGVEKEQYF.

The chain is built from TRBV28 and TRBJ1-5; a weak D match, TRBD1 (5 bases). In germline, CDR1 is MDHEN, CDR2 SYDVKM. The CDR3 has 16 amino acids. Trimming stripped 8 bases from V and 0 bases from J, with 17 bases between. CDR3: CASVGRGSYSNQPQHF. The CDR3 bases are TGTGCCAGCGTAGGAAGGGGAAGTTATAGCAATCAGCCCCAGCATTTT.

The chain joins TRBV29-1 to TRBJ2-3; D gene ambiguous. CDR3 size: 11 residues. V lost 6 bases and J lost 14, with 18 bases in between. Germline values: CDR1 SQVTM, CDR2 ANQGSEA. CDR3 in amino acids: CSVTDPNSAYF. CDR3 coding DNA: TGCAGCGTAACAGACCCAAACTCCGCGTATTTT.

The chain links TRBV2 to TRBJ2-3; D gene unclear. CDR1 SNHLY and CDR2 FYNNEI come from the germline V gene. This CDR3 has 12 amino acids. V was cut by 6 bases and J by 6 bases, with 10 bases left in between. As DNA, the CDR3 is TGTGCCAGCAGGGAGACAAGGGATACGCAGTATTTT. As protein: CASRETRDTQYF.

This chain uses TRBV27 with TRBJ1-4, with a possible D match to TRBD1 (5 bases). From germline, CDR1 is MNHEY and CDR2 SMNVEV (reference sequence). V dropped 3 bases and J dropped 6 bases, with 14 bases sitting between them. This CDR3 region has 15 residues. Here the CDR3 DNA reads TGTGCCAGCAGTTTCGGTTGGATGGGGGATGAAAAACTGTTTTTT. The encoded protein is CASSFGWMGDEKLFF.

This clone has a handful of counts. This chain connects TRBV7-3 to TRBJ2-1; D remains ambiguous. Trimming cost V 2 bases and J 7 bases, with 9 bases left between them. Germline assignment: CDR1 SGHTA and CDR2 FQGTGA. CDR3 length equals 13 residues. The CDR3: CASSLSLANEQFF. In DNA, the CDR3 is TGTGCCAGCAGCTTATCCCTCGCTAATGAGCAGTTCTTC.

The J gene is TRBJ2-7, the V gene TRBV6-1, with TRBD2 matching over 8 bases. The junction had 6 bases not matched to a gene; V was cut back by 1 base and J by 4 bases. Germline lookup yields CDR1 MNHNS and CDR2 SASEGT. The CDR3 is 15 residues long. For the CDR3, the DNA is TGTGCCAGCAGTGAAGGGGGACGGGGGGGTTACGAGCAGTACTTC. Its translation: CASSEGGRGGYEQYF.

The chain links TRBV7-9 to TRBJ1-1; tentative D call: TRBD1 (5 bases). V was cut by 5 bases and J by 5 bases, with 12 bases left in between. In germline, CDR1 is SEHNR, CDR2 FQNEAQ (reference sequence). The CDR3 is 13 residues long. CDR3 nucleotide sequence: TGTGCCAGCAGCGTCTGGGGGGGGACTGAAGCTTTCTTT. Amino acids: CASSVWGGTEAFF.

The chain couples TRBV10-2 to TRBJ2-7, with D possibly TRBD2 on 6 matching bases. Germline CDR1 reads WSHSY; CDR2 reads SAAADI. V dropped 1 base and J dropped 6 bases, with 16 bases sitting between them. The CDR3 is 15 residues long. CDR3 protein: CASSEFGKGGSEQYF. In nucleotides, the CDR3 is TGCGCCAGCAGTGAGTTTGGGAAGGGAGGATCCGAGCAGTACTTC.